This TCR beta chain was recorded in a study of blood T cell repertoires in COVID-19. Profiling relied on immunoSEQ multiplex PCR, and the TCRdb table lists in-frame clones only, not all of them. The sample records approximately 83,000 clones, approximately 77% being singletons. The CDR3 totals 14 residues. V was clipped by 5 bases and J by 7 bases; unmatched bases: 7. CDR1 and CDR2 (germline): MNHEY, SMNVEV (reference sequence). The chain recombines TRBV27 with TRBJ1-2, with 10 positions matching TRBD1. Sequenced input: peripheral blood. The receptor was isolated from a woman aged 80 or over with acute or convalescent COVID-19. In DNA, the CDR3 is TGTGCCAGCAGTGCCCGGGACAGGGGCCTTGGCTACACCTTC. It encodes CASSARDRGLGYTF.